The rows below give T cell receptor beta chains drawn from one sample of a study of blood T cell repertoires in COVID-19. The repertoire was sequenced with immunoSEQ multiplex PCR; TCRdb's copy has only in-frame clones and lacks some. The table includes approximately 200,000 clones, 94% detected once. Material for sequencing was peripheral blood. These receptors all come from a young man with COVID-19, enrolled during active disease. Each CDR3 is given with its conserved first and last residue. D genes are given only for firm matches. The listing skips clone size in some rows; elsewhere it reads once, few, many or a size class.

>-|TRBJ2-1|-|TRBV5-5
CASSLILGVNEQFF
TGTGCCAGCAGCTTGATACTAGGCGTTAATGAGCAGTTCTTC
>-|TRBJ1-2|-|TRBV28
CASSYYLGSGYTF
TGTGCCAGCAGTTATTATCTCGGGTCCGGCTACACCTTC
>-|TRBJ1-5|-|TRBV27
CASSLIAGPQHF
TGTGCCAGCAGTTTAATTGCGGGGCCCCAGCATTTT
>TRBD2|TRBJ2-3|-|TRBV5-1
CASSWRDYTDTQYF
TGCGCCAGCAGCTGGAGGGACTATACAGATACGCAGTATTTT
>TRBD1|TRBJ1-3|-|TRBV6-1
CASSDRQGAYGNTIYF
TGTGCCAGCAGTGATCGGCAGGGGGCCTATGGAAACACCATATATTTT
>TRBD1|TRBJ1-6|-|TRBV5-6
CASSFKTGTGGEPLHF
TGTGCCAGCAGCTTTAAGACGGGGACAGGGGGTGAGCCCCTCCACTTT
>-|TRBJ2-1|-|TRBV6-5
CASSLALGSYNEQFF
TGTGCCAGCAGTTTAGCTCTGGGCTCCTACAATGAGCAGTTCTTC
>TRBD2|TRBJ2-6|-|TRBV5-5
CASSLAGGTGANVLTF
TGTGCCAGCAGCTTGGCGGGGGGAACTGGGGCCAACGTCCTGACTTTC
>-|TRBJ2-7|-|TRBV24-1
CATSDPLGGFYEQYF
TGTGCCACCAGTGATCCCCTGGGGGGTTTCTACGAGCAGTACTTC
>TRBD1|TRBJ2-2|-|TRBV9
CASSVAGTDTGELFF
TGTGCCAGCAGCGTAGCCGGGACAGACACCGGGGAGCTGTTTTTT
>-|TRBJ1-6|-|TRBV11-2
CASSLDQVGSPLHF
TGTGCCAGCAGCTTAGACCAGGTTGGTTCACCCCTCCACTTT
>-|TRBJ1-1|once|TRBV4-1
CASIRGVGGTEAFF
TGCGCCAGCATCCGGGGGGTCGGGGGCACTGAAGCTTTCTTT
>-|TRBJ2-3|-|TRBV7-3
CASSPGFGLSTDTQYF
TGTGCCAGCAGCCCGGGTTTCGGCCTTAGCACAGATACGCAGTATTTT
>TRBD2|TRBJ2-5|-|TRBV3-1/TRBV3-2
CASSYTSGGNQETQYF
TGTGCCAGCAGCTATACTAGCGGGGGCAACCAAGAGACCCAGTACTTC
>-|TRBJ2-7|-|TRBV19
CASSIWFGGGRTEQYF
TGTGCCAGTAGTATTTGGTTTGGGGGGGGCCGTACCGAGCAGTACTTC
>TRBD2|TRBJ2-5|-|TRBV5-1
CASSLAGGPFQETQYF
TGCGCCAGCAGCTTAGCGGGGGGACCCTTCCAAGAGACCCAGTACTTC
>-|TRBJ1-6|-|TRBV5-4
CASSLEQGGGSPLHF
TGTGCCAGCAGCTTGGAACAGGGAGGGGGATCACCCCTCCACTTT
>-|TRBJ1-3|few|TRBV12-3/TRBV12-4
CASSIFGNTIYF
TGTGCCAGCAGTATCTTTGGAAACACCATATATTTT
>TRBD1|TRBJ1-5|-|TRBV5-6
CASSVQGGSNQPQHF
TGTGCCAGCAGCGTACAGGGGGGGAGCAATCAGCCCCAGCATTTT
>TRBD2|TRBJ2-1|-|TRBV3-1/TRBV3-2
CASSQDRVAGYNEQFF
TGTGCCAGCAGCCAAGATCGGGTAGCGGGGTACAATGAGCAGTTCTTC
>-|TRBJ2-3|-|TRBV7-3
CASSQGGTDTQYF
TGTGCCAGCAGTCAAGGGGGCACAGATACGCAGTATTTT
>-|TRBJ1-6|few|TRBV5-5
CASSLERAGNSPLHF
TGTGCCAGCAGCTTGGAGCGGGCAGGTAATTCACCCCTCCACTTT
>-|TRBJ2-2|-|TRBV14
CASSQLQGRSGELFF
TGTGCCAGCAGCCAGCTACAGGGACGAAGCGGGGAGCTGTTTTTT
>-|TRBJ1-4|-|TRBV3-1/TRBV3-2
CASSQEIAAATNEKLFF
TGTGCCAGCAGCCAAGAAATCGCGGCGGCAACTAATGAAAAACTGTTTTTT
>TRBD1|TRBJ1-1|-|TRBV10-3
CAIRVGQGTEAFF
TGTGCCATCAGGGTTGGACAGGGCACTGAAGCTTTCTTT
>TRBD1|TRBJ1-4|-|TRBV5-1
CASRRTGEGEKLFF
TGCGCCAGCAGGAGAACAGGGGAAGGTGAAAAACTGTTTTTT
>TRBD2|TRBJ2-1|-|TRBV11-2
CASSLWGSGGSYNEQFF
TGTGCCAGCAGCTTATGGGGTAGCGGGGGGTCCTACAATGAGCAGTTCTTC
>TRBD2|TRBJ2-3|-|TRBV10-2
CASRLTSGVATDTQYF
TGCGCCAGCAGGCTGACTAGCGGGGTAGCTACAGATACGCAGTATTTT
>TRBD2|TRBJ2-5|-|TRBV19
CASSTGTSGGETQYF
TGTGCCAGTAGTACCGGGACTAGCGGGGGAGAGACCCAGTACTTC
>-|TRBJ2-3|-|TRBV27
CASSHKGEDTQYF
TGTGCCAGCAGCCACAAGGGGGAAGATACGCAGTATTTT
>TRBD1|TRBJ2-5|-|TRBV9
CASSVRTGGSQETQYF
TGTGCCAGCAGCGTAAGGACAGGGGGATCACAAGAGACCCAGTACTTC
>-|TRBJ1-5|-|TRBV5-6
CASSRGSSELNQPQHF
TGTGCCAGCAGCCGCGGCAGTTCGGAGCTAAATCAGCCCCAGCATTTT
>TRBD1|TRBJ1-1|-|TRBV7-7
CASSLDRGNTEAFF
TGTGCCAGCAGCTTAGACAGGGGGAACACTGAAGCTTTCTTT
>-|TRBJ1-2|-|TRBV5-6
CASSLIGGGVYGYTF
TGTGCCAGCAGCCTCATTGGGGGGGGCGTCTATGGCTACACCTTC
>-|TRBJ2-5|-|TRBV5-1
CASSSGTPQETQYF
TGCGCCAGCAGCTCGGGGACACCTCAAGAGACCCAGTACTTC
>TRBD1|TRBJ2-5|-|TRBV7-6
CASRPRDRVRETQYF
TGTGCCAGCAGACCACGGGACAGGGTGCGGGAGACCCAGTACTTC
>TRBD1|TRBJ1-6|-|TRBV7-6
CASSSHRDREYNSPLHF
TGTGCCAGCAGCTCGCATAGGGACAGGGAGTATAATTCACCCCTCCACTTT
>-|TRBJ1-2|-|TRBV7-2
CASSLLRLGREGGYTF
TGTGCCAGCAGCTTATTGCGTCTGGGCAGGGAGGGAGGCTACACCTTC
>TRBD1|TRBJ2-7|-|TRBV19
CASSILGGDRGHEQYF
TGTGCCAGTAGTATATTAGGTGGGGACAGGGGCCACGAGCAGTACTTC
>TRBD1|TRBJ1-1|-|TRBV5-1
CASSLAGQGGTEAFF
TGCGCCAGCAGCTTGGCAGGACAGGGAGGCACTGAAGCTTTCTTT
>TRBD1|TRBJ2-7|-|TRBV24-1
CATSDPGQGNEQYF
TGTGCCACCAGTGATCCGGGACAGGGGAACGAGCAGTACTTC
>-|TRBJ1-6|-|TRBV5-6
CASRGAQGHFYNSPLHF
TGTGCCAGCAGAGGCGCTCAGGGACATTTTTATAATTCACCCCTCCACTTT
>TRBD2|TRBJ2-3|-|TRBV7-9
CASSPLDSGGTDTQYF
TGTGCCAGCAGCCCCTTAGACAGCGGGGGGACAGATACGCAGTATTTT
>-|TRBJ1-2|-|TRBV10-2
CASSGSNYGYTF
TGCGCCAGCAGTGGGAGTAACTATGGCTACACCTTC
>-|TRBJ2-5|-|TRBV4-1
CASSQAAGLQETQYF
TGCGCCAGCAGCCAAGCTGCGGGATTGCAAGAGACCCAGTACTTC
>TRBD1|TRBJ1-1|-|TRBV30
CAWSVRRGTTEAFF
TGTGCCTGGAGTGTACGCAGGGGGACCACTGAAGCTTTCTTT
>TRBD2|TRBJ2-5|-|TRBV5-4
CASSLVRSSGGQETQYF
TGTGCCAGCAGCTTGGTGCGGTCTAGCGGGGGGCAAGAGACCCAGTACTTC
>-|TRBJ2-2|-|TRBV2
CASSVGANTGELFF
TGTGCCAGCAGTGTCGGGGCGAACACCGGGGAGCTGTTTTTT
>-|TRBJ1-2|once|TRBV7-6
CASSLAGVGGYTF
TGTGCCAGCAGCTTAGCAGGGGTGGGAGGCTACACCTTC
>TRBD1|TRBJ2-7|-|TRBV5-1
CASSLGDRDEQYF
TGCGCCAGCAGCTTGGGGGACAGGGACGAGCAGTACTTC
>TRBD2|TRBJ2-1|-|TRBV5-6
CASSPASRGGAGEQFF
TGTGCCAGCAGCCCGGCGAGCCGCGGGGGGGCTGGGGAGCAGTTCTTC
>-|TRBJ2-1|-|TRBV11-2
CASSLDRRGGGWNEQFF
TGTGCCAGCAGCTTAGATCGGAGGGGGGGCGGATGGAATGAGCAGTTCTTC
>-|TRBJ1-2|-|TRBV12-3/TRBV12-4
CASRKQGSGGYTF
TGTGCCAGCAGAAAACAGGGATCAGGTGGCTACACCTTC
>TRBD1|TRBJ1-5|-|TRBV5-6
CASSLDRGQPQHF
TGTGCCAGCAGCTTGGACAGGGGCCAGCCCCAGCATTTT
>TRBD2|TRBJ2-3|-|TRBV19
CASSMESGGAGDTQYF
TGTGCCAGTAGTATGGAAAGCGGGGGGGCTGGAGATACGCAGTATTTT
>TRBD2|TRBJ2-1|-|TRBV5-1
CASSAGLAVNEQFF
TGCGCCAGCAGCGCGGGACTAGCTGTCAATGAGCAGTTCTTC
>-|TRBJ2-3|-|TRBV3-1/TRBV3-2
CASSQVVAPDTQYF
TGTGCCAGCAGCCAAGTCGTGGCCCCAGATACGCAGTATTTT
>TRBD1|TRBJ2-7|-|TRBV5-4
CASSFRGRNEQYF
TGTGCCAGCAGCTTCAGGGGGCGGAACGAGCAGTACTTC